One T cell receptor (beta chain) is described in this entry. From RNA transcripts, TCR beta CDR3 regions were amplified. With the HTBI primer set, the TCR CDR3 went through a first round of RT-PCR. TCRdb re-called the multiplex PCR reads with MiXCR, one entry per CDR3 protein. The repertoire holds just over 550,000 distinct CDR3 sequences, with roughly 46% as singletons. This sample is drawn from a study of T cells in Graves' hyperthyroidism and ophthalmopathy. Trimming cost V 10 bases and J 5 bases, with 12 bases left between them. CDR1 is ENHRY and CDR2 is SYGVKD in the germline V gene. The length of the CDR3 is 12 residues.

Material for sequencing was peripheral blood or thyroid tissue (not recorded which). This sequence was found in a woman younger than 35 with Graves' hyperthyroidism. This chain joins TRBV10-3 and TRBJ1-5; D ambiguous. Here the CDR3 DNA reads TGTGCCAGCACAGAGCTTTATCAGCCCCAGCATTTT. Translating gives CASTELYQPQHF.